This entry lists 22 T cell receptor beta chains sequenced from one sample in a study of blood T cell repertoires in COVID-19. The protocol was immunoSEQ multiplex PCR, while the TCRdb copy is restricted to in-frame clones and leaves out a portion. Altogether roughly 200,000 clones are present, around nine tenths being singletons, with the ten largest covering approximately 6.2%. What was sequenced was peripheral blood. These receptor sequences come from a man aged 55 to 70 who had recovered from COVID-19.

This chain uses TRBV7-2 with TRBJ2-1; 8 nucleotides align to TRBD1. CDR1 is SGHTA and CDR2 is FQGNSA in the germline V gene. The CDR3 length is 15 residues. V lost 1 base, J lost 6 bases, and 5 bases stayed unmatched. In DNA, the CDR3 is TGTGCCAGCAGCTTAGAGGACAGGGAAGGCAATGAGCAGTTCTTC. The encoded protein is CASSLEDREGNEQFF. The full variable domain, in which reference TRBV7-2 and TRBJ2-1 provide the parts outside the CDR3, is GAGVSQSPSNKVTEKGKDVELRCDPISGHTALYWYRQSLGQGLEFLIYFQGNSAPDKSGLPSDRFSAERTGGSVSTLTIQRTQQEDSAVYLCASSLEDREGNEQFFGPGTRLTVL.

The chain employs TRBV5-1 and TRBJ2-2; possible D gene TRBD2, 6 bases. Germline values: CDR1 SGHRS, CDR2 YFSETQ. The V and J ends lost 5 bases and 7 bases respectively, with 21 bases between them. The CDR3 has 16 residues. CDR3: CASSPLTRSLDGELFF. The CDR3 DNA sequence: TGCGCCAGCAGTCCTCTGACTAGATCTTTAGACGGGGAGCTGTTTTTT.

The gene calls are TRBV21-1 and TRBJ1-5; the table assigns TRBD1, which was not confirmed against the DNA. TRBV21-1 is marked as a pseudogene. CDR3 length: 15 residues. CDR3 sequence: CASSRRDRGNQPQHF. The CDR3 nucleotides are TGTGCCAGCAGCCGCCGGGACAGGGGCAATCAGCCCCAGCATTTT.

The rearrangement joins TRBV7-2 to TRBJ2-3, with D perhaps TRBD1 (6 bases). This CDR3 is 14 amino acids long. Per germline, CDR1 SGHTA and CDR2 FQGNSA. V lost 1 base, J lost 4 bases, and 9 bases lay in between. CDR3 bases: TGTGCCAGCAGCTTAGTAGGGGGTGCAGATACGCAGTATTTT. Its translation is CASSLVGGADTQYF.

The chain links TRBV3-1 (or the pseudogene TRBV3-2) to TRBJ1-5; weak D call: TRBD1 (5 bases). Germline V gene lookup returns CDR1 LGHDT and CDR2 YNNKEL (reference sequence). The CDR3 sequence is 17 residues long. V lost 1 base and J lost 7, with 20 bases in between. The CDR3 here is CASSQGVGGAGGQPQHF. CDR3 nucleotide sequence: TGTGCCAGCAGCCAAGGGGTAGGCGGGGCGGGTGGCCAGCCCCAGCATTTT.

This sequence joins TRBV3-1 (or the pseudogene TRBV3-2) and TRBJ1-5; 9 nucleotides match TRBD1. Germline CDR1 LGHDT, CDR2 YNNKEL (reference sequence). V shed 1 base and J 5 bases; nucleotides not matched to a gene: 6. The CDR3 length is 16 residues. In DNA, the CDR3 is TGTGCCAGCAGCCAAGCGGGACAGGGTTTGCATCAGCCCCAGCATTTT. The encoded protein is CASSQAGQGLHQPQHF.

The chain joins TRBV28 to TRBJ1-5; D is unclear. The CDR3 is made up of 13 amino acids. CDR1 and CDR2 from the germline V gene are MDHEN and SYDVKM. V gave up 11 bases and J gave up 4 bases, with 15 bases separating them. Here the CDR3 DNA reads TGTGCCTGCAATACGGGGTGGAATCAGCCCCAGCATTTT. It codes for CACNTGWNQPQHF.

For this clone: Additional DNA sequences in this sample encode the identical CDR3. This chain uses TRBV28 with TRBJ2-7; a possible D gene is TRBD1 (6 bases). This CDR3 region has 14 residues. Deletions cut 6 bases from V and 0 bases from J, with 12 bases between. Germline V CDR1 and CDR2: MDHEN, SYDVKM. CDR3 loop: CASRRGGSSYEQYF. CDR3 nucleotides: TGTGCCAGCAGACGAGGGGGAAGCTCCTACGAGCAGTACTTC.

In its sample, this clone was seen a few times. This chain uses TRBV11-3 with TRBJ2-2, with TRBD2 identical over 8 bases. Germline CDR1 is SGHNT and CDR2 is YENEEA. The junction had 7 bases not matched to a gene; V was cut back by 4 bases and J by 6 bases. There are 15 residues in the CDR3. The CDR3 region has the DNA TGTGCCAGCAGCTCCCGGGAGGGGAGGGCCGGGGAGCTGTTTTTT. Its translation is CASSSREGRAGELFF. The full variable domain, completed using reference TRBV11-3 and TRBJ2-2, is EAGVVQSPRYKIIEKKQPVAFWCNPISGHNTLYWYLQNLGQGPELLIRYENEEAVDDSQLPKDRFSAERLKGVDSTLKIQPAELGDSAVYLCASSSREGRAGELFFGEGSRLTVL.

The rearrangement joins TRBV28 to TRBJ1-2, with D tentatively TRBD1 (5 bases). The CDR3 has 12 amino acids. Germline values: CDR1 MDHEN, CDR2 SYDVKM. V was cut by 6 bases and J by 5 bases, with 10 bases left in between. In nucleotides, the CDR3 is TGTGCCAGCAGCCCAGGGAAATATGGCTACACCTTC. Amino acid sequence: CASSPGKYGYTF.

This clone was seen only once. The chain recombines TRBV13 with TRBJ2-6; the match to TRBD2 covers 8 bases. Germline V gives CDR1 PRHDT, CDR2 FYEKMQ (reference sequence). The junction had 12 bases not matched to a gene; V was cut back by 5 bases and J by 0 bases. The CDR3 spans 19 residues. This CDR3 is CASSRETGGRLSGANVLTF. The CDR3 DNA follows: TGTGCCAGCAGCCGAGAGACGGGAGGGCGGCTCTCTGGGGCCAACGTCCTGACTTTC.

This chain uses TRBV5-1 with TRBJ2-3, with no clear D. CDR1 SGHRS and CDR2 YFSETQ come from the germline V gene. V was shortened by 4 bases and J by 0 bases, with 3 bases between the two germline ends. The CDR3 consists of 12 residues. CDR3 bases: TGCGCCAGCAGCACAAGCACAGATACGCAGTATTTT. It yields the protein CASSTSTDTQYF.

CDR3 sequence: CASSLGTAGYTF. In DNA form, the CDR3 reads TGTGCCAGCAGCCTGGGGACTGCTGGCTACACCTTC. V usage is TRBV5-5 and J usage is TRBJ1-2; TRBD1 might be the D (5 bases). The length of the CDR3 is 12 residues. Germline V gives CDR1 SGHKS, CDR2 YYEKEE (reference sequence). V gave up 4 bases and J gave up 7 bases, with 11 bases separating them.

The V and J genes are TRBV21-1 and TRBJ2-7; the listed D gene, TRBD1, was not tested against the DNA. TRBV21-1 is a pseudogene segment. The CDR3 covers 20 residues. The CDR3 is CASSKKRPCLAGPTSYEQYF. The CDR3 region has the DNA TGTGCCAGCAGCAAAAAAAGGCCCTGCTTGGCAGGTCCTACATCCTACGAGCAGTACTTC.

This clone was detected once. V and J are TRBV9 and TRBJ2-1, with TRBD2 matching over 15 bases. The germline CDR1 and CDR2 sequences are SGDLS and YYNGEE. Unmatched junction bases numbered 9, after V lost 4 bases and J lost 4 bases. CDR3 length: 18 residues. The CDR3 sequence is CASSSGLAGGPVYNEQFF. CDR3 coding DNA: TGTGCCAGCAGCTCAGGACTAGCGGGAGGGCCGGTTTACAATGAGCAGTTCTTC.

The V and J genes are TRBV5-1 and TRBJ2-3, with 10 bases matching TRBD2. V shed 0 bases and J 3 bases; nucleotides not matched to a gene: 7. This CDR3 region has 17 residues. Germline V gene lookup returns CDR1 SGHRS and CDR2 YFSETQ. The CDR3 loop is CASSLVPSGSPTDTQYF. CDR3 in DNA: TGCGCCAGCAGCTTGGTGCCTAGCGGGAGCCCAACAGATACGCAGTATTTT.

The gene calls are TRBV6-1 and TRBJ1-6; 10 bases are a match to TRBD1. The CDR3 spans 15 residues. In germline, CDR1 is MNHNS, CDR2 SASEGT. The J segment lost 10 bases and the V segment lost 0 bases, leaving 3 bases of the junction unmatched. The CDR3 sequence: CASSEARTGGSPLHF. The CDR3 nucleotides are TGTGCCAGCAGTGAAGCCCGGACAGGGGGATCACCCCTCCACTTT.

The chain links TRBV30 to TRBJ1-2; perhaps TRBD1 as D (5 bases). V was clipped by 5 bases and J by 2 bases, with 12 bases between them. The germline V gene has CDR1 GTSNPN and CDR2 SVGIG (reference sequence). The CDR3 has 13 amino acids. The CDR3 bases are TGTGCCTGGGGAACGACAGCAAACTATGGCTACACCTTC. It encodes CAWGTTANYGYTF.

The V and J genes are TRBV11-3 and TRBJ2-5; 8 bases are shared with TRBD1. The CDR3 is 15 amino acids. V lost 5 bases and J lost 4; bases outside the gene matches: 9. Germline CDR1 is SGHNT and CDR2 is YENEEA. DNA of the CDR3: TGTGCCAGCAGCCCAGGACAGGGTCATGGAGAGACCCAGTACTTC. The encoded protein is CASSPGQGHGETQYF.

V is TRBV6-5 and J is TRBJ2-3; D is perhaps TRBD1 (6 bases). Germline V gene sequence: CDR1 MNHEY, CDR2 SVGAGI. Trimming cost V 0 bases and J 8 bases, with 18 bases left between them. The length of the CDR3 is 16 residues. For the CDR3, the DNA is TGTGCCAGCAGTTACTCGGACAGTAGAGGAGTCGGTACGCAGTATTTT. Protein sequence: CASSYSDSRGVGTQYF.

This chain links TRBV21-1 with TRBJ2-1; the DNA was not used to check the table's D call, TRBD1. TRBV21-1 is a listed pseudogene. This CDR3 contains 19 residues. The CDR3 DNA reads TGTGCCAGCAGCCGAAAGGGGGCAGGGGGCGGAGGCTCCTACAATGAGCAGTTCTTC. Its protein is CASSRKGAGGGGSYNEQFF.

This chain joins TRBV7-9 and TRBJ2-7, with 16 bases aligning to TRBD2. This CDR3 has 19 residues. The V segment lost 2 bases and the J segment 2 bases; nucleotides outside the gene matches: 9. Per germline, CDR1 SEHNR and CDR2 FQNEAQ (reference sequence). CDR3 in DNA: TGTGCCAGCAGCTTAAGGGCCCCGGGGACTAGCGGGAGGGCCTACGAGCAGTACTTC. Its protein is CASSLRAPGTSGRAYEQYF.